This T cell receptor beta chain was identified during a study of cytotoxic CD8 clonotypes in ibrutinib-treated CLL. The overall study: Response sampling occurred after a median 12 months of treatment (range 6 to 36). Study-wide points: Sustained-remission and progressing patients' sampling times differed.

Depth targeted 1 in 200,000 to 1 in 1 million T cells, averaging roughly 9.3x coverage per clonotype. Assay: immunoSEQ multiplex PCR; the TCRdb copy retains only in-frame clones and omits some. The profile shows 150,000 to 200,000 clones, roughly 72% of them singletons. To note about this clone: Its target is not known.

The CDR3 totals 15 residues. Germline V CDR1 and CDR2: SEHNR, FQNEAQ (reference sequence). V was cut by 0 bases and J by 0 bases, with 8 bases left in between. The V call is TRBV7-9, the J call TRBJ1-2, with D possibly being TRBD1 (5 bases). This clonotype was sampled from a human donor with chronic lymphocytic leukemia. The sequencing here drew on PBMCs, taken after 24 months of ibrutinib treatment. The CDR3 DNA reads as TGTGCCAGCAGCTTAGCAGGGGCTGCTAACTATGGCTACACCTTC. Residues: CASSLAGAANYGYTF.